This TCR beta chain was found in a study of patients and donors after allogeneic stem cell transplantation. J lost 2 bases, V lost 7 bases, and 10 bases had no gene match. The CDR3 consists of 16 residues. Germline V CDR1 and CDR2: ENHRY, SYGVKD. MiXCR was run by TCRdb on the RT-PCR reads, yielding one entry per CDR3 protein. The repertoire holds approximately 410,000 distinct CDR3 sequences, with 15% to 20% as singletons. The sample holds a few counts of this clonotype. Sequenced sample: blood, either unsorted or a sorted T cell fraction (not recorded which). This chain uses TRBV10-3 with TRBJ2-3; 9 bases fit TRBD1. This clonotype was sampled from a human donor who was either an allogeneic HSCT recipient or a stem cell or donor lymphocyte infusion donor (not recorded which). It is not recorded whose cells these are; they may come from a transplant donor. The CDR3 sequence: CAIMTDRGLLTDTQYF. CDR3 nucleotide sequence: TGTGCCATCATGACGGACAGGGGCCTCCTCACAGATACGCAGTATTTT.